One and the same sample provided the 23 T cell receptor beta chains below, sequenced in a study of CD8 T cells in Susac syndrome. RNA amounts of about 0.45 to 1 ug underwent reverse transcription with random hexamers. TCRdb passed the immunoSEQ multiplex PCR reads through MiXCR, listing each CDR3 protein once. The sample yields approximately 200,000 distinct CDR3 sequences, approximately 95% seen once. Sequenced sample: CD4+ T cells from PBMCs. The receptor set was obtained from a human donor with multiple sclerosis.

This clonotype was observed a single time. V usage is TRBV20-1 and J usage is TRBJ2-5; possibly TRBD2 for D (5 bases). With 6 bases removed from V and 5 bases from J, the gap between germline ends came to 13 bases. Germline V gene data show CDR1 as DFQATT and CDR2 as SNEGSKA (reference sequence). This CDR3 comprises 12 residues. The CDR3 nucleotides read TGCAGTGCCCGACCCGGGGTGGAGACCCAGTACTTC. Translating it yields CSARPGVETQYF.

This clonotype was observed once. The chain is built from TRBV15 and TRBJ2-1; D is ambiguous. There are 12 residues in the CDR3. Trimming stripped 3 bases from V and 8 bases from J, with 8 bases between. Per the germline V gene, CDR1 is LNHNV and CDR2 is YYDKDF (reference sequence). CDR3 nucleotide sequence: TGTGCCACCAGCAGGATGACGGATGAGCAGTTCTTC. Translation gives CATSRMTDEQFF.

The V and J genes are TRBV15 and TRBJ2-3, with a weak D call TRBD1 (5 bases). The CDR3 covers 15 residues. V was shortened by 0 bases and J by 2 bases, with 9 bases between the two germline ends. Germline CDR1 is LNHNV and CDR2 is YYDKDF (reference sequence). CDR3 residues: CATSRDPDTTDTQYF. The CDR3 DNA is TGTGCCACCAGCAGAGATCCGGACACCACAGATACGCAGTATTTT.

The chain combines TRBV7-2 with TRBJ2-7; D possibly corresponds to TRBD2 (5 bases). The CDR3 consists of 14 residues. With 5 bases removed from V and 4 bases from J, the gap between germline ends came to 15 bases. Per the germline V gene, CDR1 is SGHTA and CDR2 is FQGNSA. This CDR3 reads CASSVVEGGYEQYV. DNA of the CDR3: TGTGCCAGCAGCGTGGTAGAGGGTGGGTACGAGCAGTACGTC.

The chain uses TRBV29-1 and TRBJ2-7, with D hard to call. CDR3 length: 13 residues. Germline CDR1 SQVTM, CDR2 ANQGSEA. Trimming stripped 6 bases from V and 2 bases from J, with 14 bases between. CDR3 loop: CSVGKNPPYEQYF. The CDR3 DNA reads as TGCAGCGTGGGGAAGAACCCGCCCTACGAGCAGTACTTC.

This chain connects TRBV11-3 to TRBJ2-1; the D gene could be TRBD1 or TRBD2 (5 bases each). The V and J ends lost 6 bases and 13 bases respectively, with 16 bases between them. From germline, CDR1 is SGHNT and CDR2 YENEEA. The CDR3 is made up of 12 amino acids. CDR3 sequence: CASSPGTARQFF. The DNA for the CDR3 is TGTGCCAGCAGTCCAGGGACCGCACGCCAGTTCTTC.

The chain combines TRBV18 with TRBJ2-1, with D tentatively TRBD1 or TRBD2 (5 bases each). The CDR3 has 16 residues. Germline CDR1 is KGHSH and CDR2 is LQKENI. V dropped 8 bases and J dropped 1 base, with 18 bases sitting between them. The CDR3 DNA is TGTGCCAGCCATCCCAATCCGGGGCGTTCCTACAATGAGCAGTTCTTC. It specifies CASHPNPGRSYNEQFF.

The gene calls are TRBV10-3 and TRBJ2-7; 8 bases match TRBD1. CDR1 ENHRY and CDR2 SYGVKD come from the germline V gene. This CDR3 has 14 amino acids. With V trimmed by 7 bases and J by 1 base, 6 bases remained unmatched. CDR3 in amino acids: CAIKPGQGSYEQYF. DNA of the CDR3: TGTGCCATCAAGCCCGGACAGGGATCCTACGAGCAGTACTTC.

This clonotype was seen just once. The rearrangement joins TRBV29-1 to TRBJ1-2; 7 bases line up with TRBD1. Germline lookup yields CDR1 SQVTM and CDR2 ANQGSEA. CDR3 length: 13 residues. J gave up 5 bases and V 5 bases, and 8 bases lay outside the gene matches. DNA of the CDR3: TGCAGCGTTCGGACAGGACCCTCATATGGCTACACCTTC. Its translation is CSVRTGPSYGYTF.

The rearrangement links TRBV30 to TRBJ1-1, with a weak D call TRBD1 (6 bases). Per the germline V gene, CDR1 is GTSNPN and CDR2 is SVGIG (reference sequence). The CDR3 sequence is 13 residues long. The V end lost 5 bases, the J end lost 5 bases, and 15 bases lay between the germline ends. This CDR3 is CAWAGTMETEAFF. In DNA, the CDR3 is TGTGCCTGGGCTGGGACAATGGAAACTGAAGCTTTCTTT.

V usage is TRBV6-5 and J usage is TRBJ1-4, with a tentative D call TRBD1 (5 bases). Looked up from germline, CDR1 is MNHEY and CDR2 is SVGAGI. This CDR3 spans 10 amino acids. Trimming shortened V by 8 bases and J by 8 bases, and 6 bases separated the two germline ends. The CDR3 here is CASRGEKLFF. The CDR3 DNA follows: TGTGCCAGCCGGGGCGAAAAACTGTTTTTT.

This clonotype has just one count. The chain employs TRBV24-1 and TRBJ2-3; no clear D. From germline, CDR1 is KGHDR and CDR2 SFDVKD. The CDR3 has 16 residues. The V and J ends lost 3 bases and 1 base respectively, with 13 bases between them. CDR3 in amino acids: CATSDPLDLGTDTQYF. In DNA, the CDR3 is TGTGCCACCAGTGATCCCCTTGACCTAGGCACAGATACGCAGTATTTT.

The V and J genes are TRBV27 and TRBJ1-6; a possible D gene is TRBD1 (5 bases). V lost 2 bases to trimming and J lost 2 bases, with 7 bases between them. The CDR3 covers 15 residues. Germline-derived CDR1 and CDR2 are MNHEY and SMNVEV (reference sequence). The CDR3 spells CASSLGAAYNSPLHF. The CDR3 DNA sequence: TGTGCCAGCAGTTTAGGGGCAGCCTATAATTCACCCCTCCACTTT.

The V and J genes are TRBV7-2 and TRBJ2-5; D is uncertain. V dropped 0 bases and J dropped 4 bases, with 12 bases sitting between them. The CDR3 runs 15 residues. Germline CDR1 and CDR2: SGHTA and FQGNSA. CDR3 residues: CASSLAGWYPETQYF. The DNA for the CDR3 is TGTGCCAGCAGCTTAGCGGGGTGGTATCCAGAGACCCAGTACTTC.

The chain combines TRBV6-5 with TRBJ2-3, with 12 positions matching TRBD2. J gave up 2 bases and V 6 bases, and 3 bases lay outside the gene matches. The CDR3 spans 15 residues. The V gene's germline CDR1 is MNHEY and CDR2 SVGAGI. The CDR3, as DNA: TGTGCCAGCAGCCGGACTAGCGGGGTCACAGATACGCAGTATTTT. Amino acids: CASSRTSGVTDTQYF.

The chain combines TRBV21-1 with TRBJ1-5. TRBV21-1 represents a pseudogene. CDR3 length: 14 amino acids. In nucleotides, the CDR3 is TGTGCCAGCAGCAAAACCCAGCCAAATCAGCCCCAGCATTTT. Protein product: CASSKTQPNQPQHF.

The table lists this clonotype with a count of one. J is TRBJ2-5 and V is TRBV30; D unclear. The V gene lost 1 base and the J gene lost 5 bases, with 11 bases spanning the gap. Germline CDR1 reads GTSNPN; CDR2 reads SVGIG (reference sequence). There are 13 residues in the CDR3. CDR3 nucleotides: TGTGCCTGGAGTGGACGGTTCGGGGAGACCCAGTACTTC. Translating gives CAWSGRFGETQYF.

The chain is built from TRBV14 and TRBJ2-3; D may be TRBD2 (6 bases). Germline V gene lookup returns CDR1 SGHDN and CDR2 FVKESK. V was trimmed by 3 bases and J by 8 bases, leaving 15 bases between them. This CDR3 region has 14 residues. The CDR3 coding sequence is TGTGCCAGCAGCCACGGAGCTAGCGCGGGTACGCAGTATTTT. Its protein is CASSHGASAGTQYF.

This chain joins TRBV6-6 and TRBJ1-3; D unresolved. The length of the CDR3 is 13 residues. The V end was cut by 5 bases, the J end by 4 bases, with 9 bases between. Germline lookup yields CDR1 MNHNY and CDR2 SVGAGI (reference sequence). CDR3 sequence reads: CASSNGGGNTIYF. CDR3 nucleotides: TGTGCCAGCAGTAACGGAGGGGGAAACACCATATATTTT.

This clonotype came up once. The genes are TRBV29-1 and TRBJ1-6; D ambiguous. V gave up 0 bases and J gave up 10 bases, with 10 bases separating them. CDR1 is SQVTM and CDR2 is ANQGSEA in the germline V gene. CDR3 length: 13 amino acids. CDR3 protein: CSVEDVAGSPLHF. CDR3 nucleotides: TGCAGCGTTGAAGATGTGGCAGGCTCACCCCTCCACTTT. Drawing the rest from reference TRBV29-1 and TRBJ1-6, the complete variable domain is SAVISQKPSRDICQRGTSLTIQCQVDSQVTMMFWYRQQPGQSLTLIATANQGSEATYESGFVIDKFPISRPNLTFSTLTVSNMSPEDSSIYLCSVEDVAGSPLHFGNGTRLTVT.

This chain joins TRBV9 and TRBJ2-3; D is perhaps TRBD2 (6 bases). Germline assignment: CDR1 SGDLS and CDR2 YYNGEE. Trimming cost V 3 bases and J 6 bases, with 17 bases left between them. This CDR3 region has 15 residues. Here the CDR3 reads CASSALTSTVDTQYF. Written as DNA, the CDR3 is TGTGCCAGCAGCGCCCTGACTAGTACAGTCGATACGCAGTATTTT.

The count of this clonotype is one. The chain joins TRBV20-1 to TRBJ2-3; TRBD2 agrees at 13 bases. Trimming at V came to 6 bases and at J to 6 bases, leaving 9 bases not matched to a gene. Germline CDR1 DFQATT, CDR2 SNEGSKA (reference sequence). This CDR3 has 15 residues. The CDR3 spells CSATGLAGFGDTQYF. Written as DNA, the CDR3 is TGCAGTGCAACGGGACTAGCGGGGTTCGGTGATACGCAGTATTTT.

V usage is TRBV7-3 and J usage is TRBJ2-5; D not resolved. This CDR3 region has 14 residues. Germline loops: CDR1 SGHTA, CDR2 FQGTGA. Trimming stripped 5 bases from V and 4 bases from J, with 14 bases between. This chain's CDR3 is CASSPSLGTETQYF. For the CDR3, the DNA is TGTGCCAGCAGCCCGTCTTTGGGTACAGAGACCCAGTACTTC.